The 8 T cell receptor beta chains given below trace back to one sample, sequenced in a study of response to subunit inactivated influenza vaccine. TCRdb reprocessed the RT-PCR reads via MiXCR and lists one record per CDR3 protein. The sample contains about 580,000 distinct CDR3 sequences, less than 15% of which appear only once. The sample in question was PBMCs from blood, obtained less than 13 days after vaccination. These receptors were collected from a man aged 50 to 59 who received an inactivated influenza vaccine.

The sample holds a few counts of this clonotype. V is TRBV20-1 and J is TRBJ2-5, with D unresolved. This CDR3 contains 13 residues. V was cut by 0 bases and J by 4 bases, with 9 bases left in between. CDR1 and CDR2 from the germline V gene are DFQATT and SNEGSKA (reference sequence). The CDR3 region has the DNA TGCAGTGCTAGAGATAGTATTGGAGAGACCCAGTACTTC. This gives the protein CSARDSIGETQYF.

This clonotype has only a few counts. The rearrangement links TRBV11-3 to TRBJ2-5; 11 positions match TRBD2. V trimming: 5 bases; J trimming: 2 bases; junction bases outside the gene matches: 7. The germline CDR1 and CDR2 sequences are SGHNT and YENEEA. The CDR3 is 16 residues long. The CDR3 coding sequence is TGTGCCAGCAGCAAGAGACTAGCGGGGATTCAAGAGACCCAGTACTTC. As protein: CASSKRLAGIQETQYF.

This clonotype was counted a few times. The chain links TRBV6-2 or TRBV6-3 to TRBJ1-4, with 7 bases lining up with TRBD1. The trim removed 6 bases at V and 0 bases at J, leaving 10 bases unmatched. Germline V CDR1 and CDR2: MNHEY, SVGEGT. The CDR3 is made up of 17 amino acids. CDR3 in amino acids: CASRTSRDSATNEKLFF. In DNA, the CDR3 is TGTGCCAGCAGGACGTCCCGGGACAGTGCAACTAATGAAAAACTGTTTTTT.

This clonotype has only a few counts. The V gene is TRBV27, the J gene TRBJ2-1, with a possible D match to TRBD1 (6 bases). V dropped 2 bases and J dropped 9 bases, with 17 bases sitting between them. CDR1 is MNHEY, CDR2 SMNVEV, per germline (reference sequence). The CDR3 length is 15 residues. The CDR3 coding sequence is TGTGCCAGCAGTTTAGGGGGCCCGGCAGTGGGTGAGCAGTTCTTC. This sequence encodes CASSLGGPAVGEQFF.

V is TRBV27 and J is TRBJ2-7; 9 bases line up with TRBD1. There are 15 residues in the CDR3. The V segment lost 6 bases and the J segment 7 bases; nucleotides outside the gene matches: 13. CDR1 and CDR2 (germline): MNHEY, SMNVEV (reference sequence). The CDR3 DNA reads TGTGCCAGCAGGCCCTCGGCCACAGGGGGCCGGGAGCAGTACTTC. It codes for CASRPSATGGREQYF.

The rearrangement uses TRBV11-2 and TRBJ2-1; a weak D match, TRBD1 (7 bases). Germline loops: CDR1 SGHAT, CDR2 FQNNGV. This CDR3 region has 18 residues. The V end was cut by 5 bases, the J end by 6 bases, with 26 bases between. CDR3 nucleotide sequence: TGTGCCAGCAGCCCCGACAGGGTCCCTTACGGGGGTCGCAATGAGCAGTTCTTC. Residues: CASSPDRVPYGGRNEQFF.

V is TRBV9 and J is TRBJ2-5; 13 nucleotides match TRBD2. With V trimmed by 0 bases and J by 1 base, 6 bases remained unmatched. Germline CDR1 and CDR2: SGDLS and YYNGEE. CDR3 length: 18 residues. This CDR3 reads CASSVGLAGGTLQETQYF. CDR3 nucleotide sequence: TGTGCCAGCAGCGTAGGACTAGCGGGGGGTACCCTCCAAGAGACCCAGTACTTC.

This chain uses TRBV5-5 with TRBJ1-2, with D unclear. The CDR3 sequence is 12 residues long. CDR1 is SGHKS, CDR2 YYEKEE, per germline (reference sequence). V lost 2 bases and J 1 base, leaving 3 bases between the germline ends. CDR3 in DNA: TGTGCCAGCAGCTTCCTTAACTATGGCTACACCTTC. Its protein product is CASSFLNYGYTF.